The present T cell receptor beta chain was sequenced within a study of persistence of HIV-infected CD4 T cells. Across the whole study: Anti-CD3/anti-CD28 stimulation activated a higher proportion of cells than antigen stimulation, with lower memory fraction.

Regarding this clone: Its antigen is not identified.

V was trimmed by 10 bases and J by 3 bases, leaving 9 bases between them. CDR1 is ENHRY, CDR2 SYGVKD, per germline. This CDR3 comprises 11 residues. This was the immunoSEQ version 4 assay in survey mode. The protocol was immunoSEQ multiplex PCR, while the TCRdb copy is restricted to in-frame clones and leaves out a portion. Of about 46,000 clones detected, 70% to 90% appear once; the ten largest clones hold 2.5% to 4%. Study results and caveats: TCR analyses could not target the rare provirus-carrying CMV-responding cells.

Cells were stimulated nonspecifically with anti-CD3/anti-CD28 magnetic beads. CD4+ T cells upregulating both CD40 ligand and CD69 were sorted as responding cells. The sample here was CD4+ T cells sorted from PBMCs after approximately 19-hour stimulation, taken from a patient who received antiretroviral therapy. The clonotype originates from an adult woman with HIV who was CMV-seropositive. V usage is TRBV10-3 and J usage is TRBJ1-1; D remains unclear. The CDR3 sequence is CATRGYTEAFF. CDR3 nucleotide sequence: TGTGCCACCAGAGGGTACACTGAAGCTTTCTTT.